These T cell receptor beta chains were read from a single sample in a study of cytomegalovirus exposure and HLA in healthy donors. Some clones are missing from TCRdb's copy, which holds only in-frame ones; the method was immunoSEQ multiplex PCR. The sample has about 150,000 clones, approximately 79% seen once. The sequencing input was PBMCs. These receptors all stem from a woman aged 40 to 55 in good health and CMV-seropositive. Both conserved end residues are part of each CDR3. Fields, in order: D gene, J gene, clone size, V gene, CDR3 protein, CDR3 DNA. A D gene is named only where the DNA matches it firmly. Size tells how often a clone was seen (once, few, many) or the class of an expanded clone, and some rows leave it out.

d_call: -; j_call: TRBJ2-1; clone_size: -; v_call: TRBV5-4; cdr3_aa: CASSSQGEGVNEQFF; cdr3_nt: TGTGCCAGCAGCTCACAGGGAGAAGGTGTTAATGAGCAGTTCTTC
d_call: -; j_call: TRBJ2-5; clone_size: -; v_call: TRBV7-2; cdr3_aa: CASSPGLGVQYF; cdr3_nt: TGTGCCAGCAGCCCGGGACTGGGAGTCCAGTACTTC
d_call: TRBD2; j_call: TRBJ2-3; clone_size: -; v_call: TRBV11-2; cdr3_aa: CASSSDGTSGILADTQYF; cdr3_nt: TGTGCCAGCAGCTCAGATGGGACTAGCGGGATACTGGCAGATACGCAGTATTTT
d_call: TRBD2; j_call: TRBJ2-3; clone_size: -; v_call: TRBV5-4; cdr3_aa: CASSPAGGGYVDTQYF; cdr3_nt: TGTGCCAGCAGTCCGGCTGGGGGGGGGTATGTAGATACGCAGTATTTT
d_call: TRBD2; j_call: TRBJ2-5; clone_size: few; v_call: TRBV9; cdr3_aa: CASSVDAGGGARETQYF; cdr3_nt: TGTGCCAGCAGCGTAGATGCAGGCGGGGGGGCCCGAGAGACCCAGTACTTC
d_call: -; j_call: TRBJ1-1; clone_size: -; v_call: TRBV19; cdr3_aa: CASSPNRQLNTEAFF; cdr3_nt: TGTGCCAGTAGCCCAAACAGACAGTTGAACACTGAAGCTTTCTTT
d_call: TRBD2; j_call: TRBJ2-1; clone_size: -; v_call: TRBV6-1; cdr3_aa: CASSDFGLAGGNEQFF; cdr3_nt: TGTGCCAGCAGTGATTTTGGACTAGCGGGGGGGAATGAGCAGTTCTTC
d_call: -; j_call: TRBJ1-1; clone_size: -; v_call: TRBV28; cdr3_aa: CASSRGGENTEAFF; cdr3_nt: TGTGCCAGCAGTCGGGGGGGGGAAAACACTGAAGCTTTCTTT
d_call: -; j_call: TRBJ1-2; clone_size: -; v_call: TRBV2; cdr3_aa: CASSARNYGYTF; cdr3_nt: TGTGCCAGCAGTGCCCGGAACTATGGCTACACCTTC
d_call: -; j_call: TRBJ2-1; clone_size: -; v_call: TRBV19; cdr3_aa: CASSLENGGTSYNEQFF; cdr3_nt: TGTGCCAGTAGCCTCGAGAACGGGGGTACTTCCTACAATGAGCAGTTCTTC
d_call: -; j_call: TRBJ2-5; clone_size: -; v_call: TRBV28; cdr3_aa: CASSLMGGRETQYF; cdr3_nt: TGTGCCAGCAGCTTAATGGGGGGGCGGGAGACCCAGTACTTC
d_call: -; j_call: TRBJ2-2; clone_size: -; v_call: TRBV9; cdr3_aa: CASSVGQSGTGELFF; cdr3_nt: TGTGCCAGCAGCGTGGGACAATCGGGGACCGGGGAGCTGTTTTTT
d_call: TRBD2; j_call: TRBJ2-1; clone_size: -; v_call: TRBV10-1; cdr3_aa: CASSEFGTSGYNEQFF; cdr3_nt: TGCGCCAGCAGTGAATTTGGGACTAGCGGCTACAATGAGCAGTTCTTC
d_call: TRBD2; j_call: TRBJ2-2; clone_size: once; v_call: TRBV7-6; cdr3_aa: CASSETSGGAGELFF; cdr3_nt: TGTGCCAGCAGCGAGACTAGCGGGGGGGCCGGGGAGCTGTTTTTT
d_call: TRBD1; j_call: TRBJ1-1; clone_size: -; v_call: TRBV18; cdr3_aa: CASSRQGLGNTEAFF; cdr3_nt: TGTGCCAGCTCACGACAGGGACTGGGGAACACTGAAGCTTTCTTT
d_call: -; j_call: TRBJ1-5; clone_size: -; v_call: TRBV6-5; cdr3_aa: CASSYLGGQPQHF; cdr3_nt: TGTGCCAGCAGTTACCTAGGAGGACAGCCCCAGCATTTT
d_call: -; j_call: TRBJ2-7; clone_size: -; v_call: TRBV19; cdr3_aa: CASSIGAGDGEQYF; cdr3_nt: TGTGCCAGTAGTATTGGGGCAGGGGATGGCGAGCAGTACTTC
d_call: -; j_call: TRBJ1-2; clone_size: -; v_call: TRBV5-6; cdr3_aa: CASRGGGVGGYTF; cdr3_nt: TGTGCCAGCAGGGGAGGAGGCGTGGGGGGCTACACCTTC
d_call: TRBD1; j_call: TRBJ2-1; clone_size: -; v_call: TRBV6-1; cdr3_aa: CASSEGRQGAKIGQFF; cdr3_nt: TGTGCCAGCAGTGAAGGGAGACAGGGGGCGAAAATCGGGCAGTTCTTC
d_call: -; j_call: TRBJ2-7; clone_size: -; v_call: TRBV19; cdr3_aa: CASTPRPGPVYEQYF; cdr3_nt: TGTGCCAGTACCCCCCGGCCAGGTCCTGTTTACGAGCAGTACTTC
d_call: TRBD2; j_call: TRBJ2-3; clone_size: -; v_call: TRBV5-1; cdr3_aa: CASSVGASGGTDTQYF; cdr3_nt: TGCGCCAGCAGCGTGGGGGCTAGCGGGGGAACAGATACGCAGTATTTT
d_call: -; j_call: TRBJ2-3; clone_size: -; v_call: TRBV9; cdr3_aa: CASSSGEADTQYF; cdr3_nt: TGTGCCAGCAGCTCCGGGGAGGCAGATACGCAGTATTTT
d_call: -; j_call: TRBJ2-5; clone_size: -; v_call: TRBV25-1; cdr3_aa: CASKPQALQETQYF; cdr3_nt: TGTGCCAGCAAGCCGCAGGCCCTCCAAGAGACCCAGTACTTC
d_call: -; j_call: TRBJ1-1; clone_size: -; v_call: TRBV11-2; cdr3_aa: CASSLNTGGYGAFF; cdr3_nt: TGTGCCAGCAGCTTAAACACCGGGGGGTATGGAGCTTTCTTT
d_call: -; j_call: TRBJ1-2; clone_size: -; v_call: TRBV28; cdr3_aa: CASRWAGYGYTF; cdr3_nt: TGTGCCAGCAGGTGGGCAGGCTATGGCTACACCTTC
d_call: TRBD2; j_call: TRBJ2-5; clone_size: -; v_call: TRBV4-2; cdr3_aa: CASSQLGSGGVQETQYF; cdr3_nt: TGTGCCAGCAGCCAACTGGGAAGCGGGGGGGTCCAAGAGACCCAGTACTTC
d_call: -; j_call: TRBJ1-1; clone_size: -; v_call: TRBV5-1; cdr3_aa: CASSLKVTGNTEAFF; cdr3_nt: TGCGCCAGCAGCTTGAAGGTTACGGGGAACACTGAAGCTTTCTTT
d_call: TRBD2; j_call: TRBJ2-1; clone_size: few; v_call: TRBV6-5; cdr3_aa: CASSSTLGLEQFF; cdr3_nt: TGTGCCAGCAGTTCAACCTTGGGACTAGAGCAGTTCTTC
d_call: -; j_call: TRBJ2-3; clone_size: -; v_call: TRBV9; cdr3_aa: CASSVGSLGDTQYF; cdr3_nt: TGTGCCAGCAGCGTAGGGTCGTTGGGCGATACGCAGTATTTT